This record covers a single T cell receptor (beta chain). cDNA carried unique molecular identifiers, and a universal primer site was added by template switching. TCRdb redid the calling of the 5' RACE reads with MiXCR, one entry per CDR3 protein. This sample yields 400,000 to 600,000 distinct CDR3 sequences, of which under 25% are seen a single time; around 0.48% belongs to the top ten. This sample is part of a study of identical twins. Germline CDR1 reads LNHDA; CDR2 reads SQIVND (reference sequence). Unmatched junction bases numbered 8, after V lost 5 bases and J lost 2 bases. The CDR3 is made up of 16 amino acids. These data also formed part of another study, on yellow fever vaccine responses in identical twins. From that paper: Each twin's T cell response to the vaccine was reported to look partly convergent and partly personalized.

The sample was CD4+ T cells sorted from blood. This TCR was sampled from a woman aged 18-29 years in good health. The chain links TRBV19 to TRBJ2-3; TRBD2 agrees at 9 bases. For the CDR3, the DNA is TGTGCCAGTAGTTCCCGGGTAGCGGGGGACACAGATACGCAGTATTTT. It codes for CASSSRVAGDTDTQYF. Full variable domain (remainder filled in from reference TRBV19 and TRBJ2-3): DGGITQSPKYLFRKEGQNVTLSCEQNLNHDAMYWYRQDPGQGLRLIYYSQIVNDFQKGDIAEGYSVSREKKESFPLTVTSAQKNPTAFYLCASSSRVAGDTDTQYFGPGTRLTVL.